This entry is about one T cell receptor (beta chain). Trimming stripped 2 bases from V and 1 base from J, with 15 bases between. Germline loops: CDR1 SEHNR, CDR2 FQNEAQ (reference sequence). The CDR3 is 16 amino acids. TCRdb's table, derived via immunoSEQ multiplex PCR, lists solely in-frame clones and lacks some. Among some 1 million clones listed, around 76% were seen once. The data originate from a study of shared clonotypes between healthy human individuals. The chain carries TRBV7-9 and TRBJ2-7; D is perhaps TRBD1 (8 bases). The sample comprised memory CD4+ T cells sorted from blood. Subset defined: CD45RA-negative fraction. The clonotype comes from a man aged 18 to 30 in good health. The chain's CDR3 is CASSLPGQGGSYEQYF. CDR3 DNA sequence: TGTGCCAGCAGCTTACCCGGACAGGGAGGGTCCTACGAGCAGTACTTC.